This T cell receptor beta chain was captured in a study of T cell repertoires in cytomegalovirus infection. The overall study: The study used recently identified HLA-C-restricted and well-studied HLA-B-restricted CMV epitopes. Signatures in public TCR beta sequences pointed to both CMV infection and matching HLA type.

Germline CDR1 reads MGHDK; CDR2 reads SYGVNS. Trimming cost V 7 bases and J 0 bases, with 13 bases left between them. This CDR3 contains 15 residues. On this clonotype itself: Its antigen is not known.

TCRdb reprocessed the reads via MiXCR and lists one record per CDR3 protein. The repertoire holds over 100,000 distinct CDR3 sequences, less than 30% seen once, with 81% in the top ten. Study-level results: CMV carriers with the relevant HLA were identified by cumulative public TCR beta family frequency. Dominating the ex vivo response were TCR beta clonotypes that were CMV-specific and HLA-C-restricted.

The sequenced sample was CD8+ T cells from cultured PBMCs, obtained from culture after CMV antigen stimulation. This sequence joins TRBV25-1 and TRBJ1-3; maybe TRBD1 (6 bases). The sequence derives from a human donor in good health (CMV status not recorded). Some clones in this sample may be carry-over from other donors' samples. The CDR3: CASTPGGGSGNTIYF. CDR3 nucleotide sequence: TGTGCCAGCACGCCGGGAGGGGGCTCTGGAAACACCATATATTTT.